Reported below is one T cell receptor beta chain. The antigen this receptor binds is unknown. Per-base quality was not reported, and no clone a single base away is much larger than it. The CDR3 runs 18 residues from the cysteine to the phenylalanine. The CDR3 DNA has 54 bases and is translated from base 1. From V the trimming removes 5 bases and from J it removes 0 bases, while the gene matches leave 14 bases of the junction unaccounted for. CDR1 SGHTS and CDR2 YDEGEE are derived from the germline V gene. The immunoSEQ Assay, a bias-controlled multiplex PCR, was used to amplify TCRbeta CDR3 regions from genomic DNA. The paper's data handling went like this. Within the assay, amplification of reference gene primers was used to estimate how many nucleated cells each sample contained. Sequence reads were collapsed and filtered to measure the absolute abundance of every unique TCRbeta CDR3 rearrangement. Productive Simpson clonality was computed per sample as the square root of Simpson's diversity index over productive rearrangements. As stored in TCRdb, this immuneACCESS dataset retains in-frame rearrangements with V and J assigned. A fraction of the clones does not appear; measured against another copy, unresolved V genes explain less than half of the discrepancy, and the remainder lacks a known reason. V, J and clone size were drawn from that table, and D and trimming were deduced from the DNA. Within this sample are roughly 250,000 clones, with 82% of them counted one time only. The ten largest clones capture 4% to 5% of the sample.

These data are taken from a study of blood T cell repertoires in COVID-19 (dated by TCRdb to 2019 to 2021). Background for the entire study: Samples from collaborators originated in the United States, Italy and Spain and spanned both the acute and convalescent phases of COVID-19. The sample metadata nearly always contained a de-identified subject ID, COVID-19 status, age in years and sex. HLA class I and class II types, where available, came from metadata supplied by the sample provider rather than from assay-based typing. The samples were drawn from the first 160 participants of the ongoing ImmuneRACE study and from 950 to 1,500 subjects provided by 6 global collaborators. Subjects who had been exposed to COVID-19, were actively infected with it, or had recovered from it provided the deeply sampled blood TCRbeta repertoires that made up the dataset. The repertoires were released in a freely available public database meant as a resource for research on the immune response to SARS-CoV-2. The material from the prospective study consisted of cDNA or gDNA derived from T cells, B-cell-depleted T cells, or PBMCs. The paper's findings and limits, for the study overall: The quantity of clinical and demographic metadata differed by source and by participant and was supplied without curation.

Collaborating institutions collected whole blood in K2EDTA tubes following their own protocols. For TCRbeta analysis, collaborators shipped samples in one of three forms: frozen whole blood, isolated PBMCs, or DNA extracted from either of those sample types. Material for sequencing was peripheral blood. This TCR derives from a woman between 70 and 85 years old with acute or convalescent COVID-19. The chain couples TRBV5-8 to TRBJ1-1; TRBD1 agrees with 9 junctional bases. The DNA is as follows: TGTGCCAGCAGTCTCCGGGACAGGGAGGACATGGTGAACACTGAAGCTTTCTTT. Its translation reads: CASSLRDREDMVNTEAFF.